Below, 22 T cell receptor beta chains from the same sample are listed, as sequenced in a study of identical twins. TCRdb fed the 5' RACE reads into MiXCR, producing one record per CDR3 protein. Of over 500,000 distinct CDR3 sequences in the sample, under 25% are singletons; the top ten hold approximately 0.95%. These data also featured in a second study, about T cells expressing NK-cell markers.

Sequencing input: CD4+ T cells sorted from blood. These receptors all come from a woman under 30 in good health.

The chain recombines TRBV5-1 with TRBJ2-7, with D perhaps matching TRBD1 (6 bases). V lost 3 bases, J lost 6 bases, and 19 bases lay in between. The germline V gene has CDR1 SGHRS and CDR2 YFSETQ. This CDR3 region has 15 residues. CDR3 residues: CASSSLPRGRGEQYF. The DNA for the CDR3 is TGCGCCAGCAGCTCCTTACCCAGGGGACGAGGCGAGCAGTACTTC.

This clonotype was counted only a few times. The V call is TRBV27, the J call TRBJ1-5; D is ambiguous. CDR3 size: 15 residues. The germline gives CDR1 MNHEY, CDR2 SMNVEV (reference sequence). Trimming removed 2 bases from V and 7 bases from J, with 15 bases in between. CDR3 bases: TGTGCCAGCAGTTTACTTGGACCTTTGTCACAGCCCCAGCATTTT. Translating it yields CASSLLGPLSQPQHF.

This clonotype was recorded a few times. The V and J genes are TRBV29-1 and TRBJ2-1, with 7 bases lining up with TRBD2. CDR1 is SQVTM and CDR2 is ANQGSEA in the germline V gene. V shed 4 bases and J 7 bases; nucleotides not matched to a gene: 4. The CDR3 has 12 amino acids. The chain's CDR3 is CSVARELNEQFF. CDR3 bases: TGCAGCGTTGCGCGGGAGCTAAATGAGCAGTTCTTC.

This clonotype was found a few times. The V call is TRBV5-1, the J call TRBJ2-7; 9 nucleotides line up with TRBD1. Germline V gene sequence: CDR1 SGHRS, CDR2 YFSETQ. After removal of 0 bases from V and 2 bases from J, the junction contained 0 bases not matched to a gene. This CDR3 comprises 14 residues. CDR3 DNA: TGCGCCAGCAGCTTGGGGGACAGGGCCTACGAGCAGTACTTC. Its translation: CASSLGDRAYEQYF.

The chain uses TRBV7-2 and TRBJ2-1; D is ambiguous. The V gene lost 1 base and the J gene lost 4 bases, with 8 bases spanning the gap. Germline V gene data show CDR1 as SGHTA and CDR2 as FQGNSA. The CDR3 has 14 amino acids. The CDR3 here is CASSLEAHYNEQFF. The CDR3 DNA reads TGTGCCAGCAGCTTAGAGGCGCATTACAATGAGCAGTTCTTC.

The sample holds a few counts of this clonotype. The chain links TRBV5-1 to TRBJ2-5; 10 nucleotides agree with TRBD1. The CDR3 totals 14 residues. Losses at the gene ends were 0 bases for V and 5 bases for J; bases not matched to a gene: 1. CDR1 is SGHRS and CDR2 is YFSETQ in the germline V gene. CDR3 in amino acids: CASSLEGQGETQYF. The CDR3 DNA sequence: TGCGCCAGCAGCTTGGAGGGACAGGGGGAGACCCAGTACTTC.

The chain uses TRBV7-9 and TRBJ1-2; D possibly corresponds to TRBD1 (5 bases). This CDR3 region has 15 residues. V gave up 1 base and J gave up 7 bases, with 16 bases separating them. Germline lookup yields CDR1 SEHNR and CDR2 FQNEAQ (reference sequence). CDR3 bases: TGTGCCAGCAGCTTAGGCGGGCGGCCAGGGAGTGGCTACACCTTC. Protein product: CASSLGGRPGSGYTF.

The chain combines TRBV12-3 or TRBV12-4 with TRBJ2-1; 9 bases map to TRBD1. V lost 5 bases, J lost 14 bases, and 13 bases stayed unmatched. The CDR3 loop spans 14 amino acids. As DNA, the CDR3 is TGTGCCAGCAGTCCCGACCCCTCCGGGACAGGGAAGTTCTTC. Its translation is CASSPDPSGTGKFF.

This clonotype appeared a few times. J is TRBJ1-5 and V is TRBV3-1, with D possibly TRBD1 on 6 matching bases. This CDR3 has 13 residues. Germline CDR1 reads LGHDT; CDR2 reads YNNKEL (reference sequence). The V end lost 2 bases, the J end lost 8 bases, and 10 bases lay between the germline ends. CDR3 amino acids: CASSQFNREPQHF. The CDR3 DNA follows: TGTGCCAGCAGCCAATTTAACAGGGAGCCCCAGCATTTT.

The sample holds a few counts of this clonotype. This chain joins TRBV5-1 and TRBJ2-7; D is unclear. The CDR3 has 13 residues. CDR1 and CDR2 (germline): SGHRS, YFSETQ. Trimming took 1 base from V and 3 from J, leaving 8 bases between them. CDR3 sequence (DNA): TGCGCCAGCAGCTTGCTTGGGGTCTACGAGCAGTACTTC. Protein: CASSLLGVYEQYF.

In DNA, the CDR3 is TGTGCCAGCAGCCTCCAAAGGGGGAATTCACCCCTCCACTTT. Translation: CASSLQRGNSPLHF. The rearrangement links TRBV7-8 to TRBJ1-6; perhaps TRBD1 as D (6 bases). The CDR3 has 14 amino acids. Germline V gene sequence: CDR1 SGHVS, CDR2 FQNEAQ. V was shortened by 5 bases and J by 7 bases, with 12 bases between the two germline ends.

J is TRBJ2-1 and V is TRBV4-3; D unresolved. The length of the CDR3 is 13 residues. The germline CDR1 and CDR2 sequences are LGHNA and YSLEER. Deletions cut 0 bases from V and 9 bases from J, with 9 bases between. The CDR3 region has the DNA TGCGCCAGCAGCCAAGACAAGACGGGTGAGCAGTTCTTC. It specifies CASSQDKTGEQFF.

The rearrangement uses TRBV12-3 or TRBV12-4 and TRBJ2-1; no reliable D call. Deletions cut 7 bases from V and 0 bases from J, with 16 bases between. The CDR3 length is 16 residues. Here the CDR3 reads CASIFPALNSYNEQFF. The CDR3 region has the DNA TGTGCCAGCATCTTCCCAGCCCTGAACTCCTACAATGAGCAGTTCTTC.

In DNA, the CDR3 is TGTGCCAGCAGCTCTACTGGAACGGGAGCCCCCTACAATGAGCAGTTCTTC. This encodes CASSSTGTGAPYNEQFF. The genes are TRBV9 and TRBJ2-1; D may be TRBD2 (6 bases). The CDR3 runs to 17 residues. Between the trimmed V and J ends, which lost 4 bases and 2 bases, there was a span of 19 bases. Germline-derived CDR1 and CDR2 are SGDLS and YYNGEE.

This clonotype was counted between two and nine times. V gene TRBV20-1 combines with J gene TRBJ1-1, with a tentative D call TRBD1 (6 bases). The V gene's germline CDR1 is DFQATT and CDR2 SNEGSKA (reference sequence). The CDR3 has 16 residues. V was clipped by 7 bases and J by 4 bases, with 25 bases between them. The CDR3 is CSVRRGLGPGSTEAFF. In DNA form, the CDR3 reads TGCAGTGTTAGGCGGGGGCTAGGCCCGGGAAGCACTGAAGCTTTCTTT.

This clonotype showed up just a few times. The chain has TRBV20-1 and TRBJ2-3, with a tentative D call TRBD1 (6 bases). Germline V gives CDR1 DFQATT, CDR2 SNEGSKA (reference sequence). This CDR3 is 17 amino acids long. The V end was cut by 0 bases, the J end by 6 bases, with 22 bases between. CDR3 nucleotide sequence: TGCAGTGCTAGAGACCCCTTACAGGGAACGTCTCGGGATACGCAGTATTTT. Encoded protein: CSARDPLQGTSRDTQYF.

The table lists this clonotype with many counts. The CDR3 bases are TGTGCCAGCAGCCTGGGACAAAACTATGGCTACACCTTC. It specifies CASSLGQNYGYTF. The chain is built from TRBV12-3 or TRBV12-4 and TRBJ1-2; D possibly corresponds to TRBD1 (6 bases). V shed 6 bases and J shed 2 bases, with 10 bases lying between them. CDR3 size: 13 residues.

This chain uses TRBV20-1 with TRBJ2-7, with 13 positions matching TRBD2. Germline V CDR1 and CDR2: DFQATT, SNEGSKA (reference sequence). J gave up 0 bases and V 6 bases, and 5 bases lay outside the gene matches. This CDR3 has 15 residues. This CDR3 reads CSATGTSGNSYEQYF. CDR3 nucleotide sequence: TGCAGTGCGACAGGGACTAGCGGGAACTCCTACGAGCAGTACTTC.

This clonotype was observed a few times. J is TRBJ2-5 and V is TRBV5-1; D unresolved. Germline V gene lookup returns CDR1 SGHRS and CDR2 YFSETQ. The CDR3 runs to 15 residues. The V end lost 4 bases, the J end lost 2 bases, and 15 bases lay between the germline ends. The CDR3 bases are TGCGCCAGCAGCGTCTTGGGCATCCCGCAAGAGACCCAGTACTTC. Residues: CASSVLGIPQETQYF.

This clonotype was detected a few times. The chain uses TRBV9 and TRBJ2-7; possible D gene TRBD2, 5 bases. The germline V gene has CDR1 SGDLS and CDR2 YYNGEE. CDR3 length: 14 amino acids. The V end was cut by 7 bases, the J end by 5 bases, with 19 bases between. CDR3 sequence: CASRLGSGCHEQYF. As DNA, the CDR3 is TGTGCCAGCCGATTAGGAAGCGGATGTCACGAGCAGTACTTC.

The chain joins TRBV7-9 to TRBJ2-3; unclear D gene. V was clipped by 1 base and J by 2 bases, with 10 bases between them. The germline CDR1 and CDR2 sequences are SEHNR and FQNEAQ (reference sequence). The CDR3 is 15 residues long. The CDR3 sequence is CASSLETIITDTQYF. The CDR3 DNA sequence: TGTGCCAGCAGCTTAGAAACGATAATCACAGATACGCAGTATTTT. The whole variable domain, filled in from reference TRBV7-9 and TRBJ2-3, reads DTGVSQNPRHKITKRGQNVTFRCDPISEHNRLYWYRQTLGQGPEFLTYFQNEAQLEKSRLLSDRFSAERPKGSFSTLEIQRTEQGDSAMYLCASSLETIITDTQYFGPGTRLTVL.

This clonotype was counted between two and nine times. This sequence joins TRBV5-4 and TRBJ2-5; maybe TRBD2 (6 bases). The germline gives CDR1 SGHNT, CDR2 YYREEE (reference sequence). The CDR3 is 14 amino acids. V gave up 5 bases and J gave up 5 bases, with 16 bases separating them. CDR3 protein: CASRLASASETQYF. CDR3 nucleotides: TGTGCCAGCAGGCTGGCTAGCGCTTCGGAGACCCAGTACTTC.